This record covers a single TCR beta chain. Its cognate antigen is unknown. Random hexamers were used to reverse transcribe the RNA input (roughly 0.5 to 1 ug). The amplification used immunoSEQ multiplex PCR on TCR beta CDR3; it spanned 54 Vbeta and 13 Jbeta. TCRdb re-derived calls from the immunoSEQ multiplex PCR reads in MiXCR, one entry per CDR3 protein. The top ten clones hold over 0.1% of a sample with about 280,000 distinct CDR3 sequences, approximately 85% of them seen once. The sample belongs to a study of CD8 T cells in Susac syndrome. The CDR3 consists of 14 residues. Germline trimming cut 3 bases from V and 4 bases from J; bases unmatched to any gene: 5. In germline, CDR1 is MNHEY, CDR2 SMNVEV (reference sequence). The study's findings and limits: As the study acknowledged, the number of individuals in its TCR sequencing and HLA analysis was relatively small.

The source of this sequence is a human donor with multiple sclerosis. This chain joins TRBV27 and TRBJ1-2; 7 bases match TRBD1. Sequenced sample: CD8+ T cells from PBMCs. CDR3 nucleotides: TGTGCCAGCAGTTTTACAGGGGCCGCCTATGGCTACACCTTC. Translating it yields CASSFTGAAYGYTF.